One and the same sample provided the 10 T cell receptor beta chains below, sequenced in a study of regulatory T cells in long-lasting Graves disease. The time point here: persistent/refractory GD, antithyroid drugs over 5 years with positive TRAb. PBMCs provided the RNA from which the TCR library was made. To make TCR beta libraries, researchers used iRepertoire HTBI primers and Arm-PCR of CDR3 regions. TCRdb re-called the multiplex PCR reads through MiXCR, storing one row per CDR3 protein. The sample lists 450,000 or so distinct CDR3 sequences, about a fifth seen once, with 7.8% in the top ten. The sample here was peripheral blood mononuclear cells (PBMCs), taken when the disease was refractory, from a patient treated with antithyroid drugs. These receptors came from a female donor with Graves disease.

This clonotype was recorded at least ten times. The chain joins TRBV20-1 to TRBJ2-5; D perhaps matches TRBD1 (6 bases). Deletions cut 0 bases from V and 0 bases from J, with 11 bases between. The V gene's germline CDR1 is DFQATT and CDR2 SNEGSKA (reference sequence). CDR3 length: 15 amino acids. In DNA form, the CDR3 reads TGCAGTGCTAGAGATTTGGCAGGGGACCAAGAGACCCAGTACTTC. It codes for CSARDLAGDQETQYF.

This clonotype was recorded at least ten times. V and J are TRBV6-1 and TRBJ1-2, with 7 bases lining up with TRBD1. CDR1 is MNHNS and CDR2 is SASEGT in the germline V gene. V was pared by 7 bases and J by 7 bases, with 6 bases of the junction left unmatched. The CDR3 is made up of 12 amino acids. CDR3 region: CASTEGAGGYTF. The CDR3 DNA sequence: TGTGCCAGCACAGAGGGGGCCGGTGGCTACACCTTC.

At least ten counts were recorded for this clonotype. This chain links TRBV6-9 with TRBJ1-6, with unresolved D. V was trimmed by 2 bases and J by 10 bases, leaving 15 bases between them. This CDR3 contains 15 residues. CDR1 and CDR2 (germline): MNHGY, SVAAGI. The CDR3 DNA is TGTGCCAGCAGTTATCGTCCAGCAGGAGACTCACCCCTCCACTTT. Protein sequence: CASSYRPAGDSPLHF.

This clonotype was counted at least ten times. The V gene is TRBV6-6, the J gene TRBJ2-7; a possible D gene is TRBD2 (6 bases). This CDR3 region has 14 residues. From germline, CDR1 is MNHNY and CDR2 SVGAGI (reference sequence). V was pared by 0 bases and J by 5 bases, with 11 bases between. The CDR3: CASSYSTSGDEQYF. DNA of the CDR3: TGTGCCAGCAGTTACTCGACTTCGGGGGACGAGCAGTACTTC.

Remarks on this clonotype: Compared with germline, one end of the junction differs, possibly owing to a read error. The genes are TRBV7-3 and TRBJ2-2; D might be TRBD2 (6 bases). The CDR3 is 13 amino acids. The germline gives CDR1 SGHTA, CDR2 FQGTGA. The CDR3 loop is CASSLRGGGEPFF. CDR3 DNA sequence: TGTGCCAGCAGCTTAAGGGGTGGCGGGGAGCCGTTTTTT.

This clonotype has more than one count but fewer than ten. V usage is TRBV20-1 and J usage is TRBJ1-2, with 8 bases aligning to TRBD1. Germline V gene data show CDR1 as DFQATT and CDR2 as SNEGSKA (reference sequence). The CDR3 covers 12 residues. Trimming took 3 bases from V and 8 from J; bases not matched to a gene: 5. As DNA, the CDR3 is TGCAGTGCTAGCAGACAGGGGAGGGGCTACACCTTC. Its translation is CSASRQGRGYTF.

There are many counts of this clonotype. The chain couples TRBV7-9 to TRBJ2-2; D not resolved. The germline V gene encodes CDR1 SEHNR and CDR2 FQNEAQ (reference sequence). V dropped 3 bases and J dropped 2 bases, with 7 bases sitting between them. CDR3 length: 14 amino acids. CDR3 DNA: TGTGCCAGCAGCTTGGGGTCTAACACCGGGGAGCTGTTTTTT. As protein: CASSLGSNTGELFF. The variable domain in full, with the rest retrieved from reference TRBV7-9 and TRBJ2-2, is DTGVSQNPRHKITKRGQNVTFRCDPISEHNRLYWYRQTLGQGPEFLTYFQNEAQLEKSRLLSDRFSAERPKGSFSTLEIQRTEQGDSAMYLCASSLGSNTGELFFGEGSRLTVL.

Ten or more counts support this clonotype. The V call is TRBV4-3, the J call TRBJ2-7; 7 bases are shared with TRBD1. This CDR3 has 14 amino acids. Germline V gene data show CDR1 as LGHNA and CDR2 as YSLEER. V gave up 3 bases and J gave up 7 bases; unmatched junction bases: 9. The CDR3 protein is CASSHGTAVGEQYF. CDR3 sequence (DNA): TGCGCCAGCAGCCATGGGACAGCGGTGGGGGAGCAGTACTTC.

This clonotype has more than one count but fewer than ten. The chain couples TRBV19 to TRBJ1-2; maybe TRBD1 (6 bases). V gave up 5 bases and J gave up 7 bases, with 11 bases separating them. In germline, CDR1 is LNHDA, CDR2 SQIVND (reference sequence). This CDR3 has 12 amino acids. This CDR3 is CASSQGIGGYTF. Here the CDR3 DNA reads TGTGCCAGTAGTCAGGGGATTGGTGGCTACACCTTC.

Concerning this clonotype itself: At one end the junction does not follow the germline gene, possibly because of a read error. The chain is built from TRBV20-1 and TRBJ2-1; D gene unclear. CDR1 is DFQATT, CDR2 SNEGSKA, per germline (reference sequence). The CDR3 extends over 10 amino acids. The CDR3 protein is CSARGAEQFF. The CDR3 DNA reads TGCAGTGCGAGAGGTGCCGAGCAGTTCTTC.